A single TCR beta chain is shown here with its context. This likely comes from a read error, as the CDR3 has no conserved phenylalanine or tryptophan at its end. CDR3 length equals 13 residues. CDR1 and CDR2 (germline): MNHEY, SVGAGI. Priming with a constant-region primer yielded TCR beta cDNA from approximately 500 ng total RNA. Three nested multiplex PCR rounds of slightly modified ARM-PCR generated TCR beta libraries. Two initial PCR rounds of around 9 cycles each paired TRBV1-TRBV30 forward primers with a C-beta reverse primer. One entry per CDR3 protein results from TCRdb running MiXCR on the multiplex PCR reads. The sample has approximately 74,000 distinct CDR3 sequences, 71% seen once. Scientists recovered RNA and DNA together from roughly 20-30 mg of unsorted bulk tissue. This sample is drawn from a study of tumor-infiltrating lymphocytes in primary liver carcinoma.

This rearrangement joins TRBV6-5 to TRBJ1-5; D uncertain. The sequencing input was liver tumor tissue from sampling region 4. Subset described: tumor region T4, right-lateral pole. This TCR came from a woman aged 60-75 years with primary liver carcinoma and hepatitis B virus infection. CDR3: CASTYGLNQPQHL. As DNA, the CDR3 is TGTGCCAGCACTTACGGGCTAAATCAGCCCCAGCATCTT.